This is a list of T cell receptor beta chains from one sample in a study of blood T cell repertoires in COVID-19. The protocol was immunoSEQ multiplex PCR, while the TCRdb copy is restricted to in-frame clones and leaves out a portion. Among approximately 400,000 clones listed, around 86% were seen once. Sequenced input: PBMCs or T cells enriched from blood (not recorded which). The receptors originated from a woman in her fifties or sixties who had recovered from COVID-19. Both conserved end residues are part of each CDR3. D genes are given only for firm matches. Rows give clone size only sometimes, using once, few, many, or a class for an expanded clone.

v_gene	d_gene	abundance	j_gene	CDR3nt	CDR3aa
TRBV4-1	-	-	TRBJ1-2	TGCGCCAGCAGCCAAGCGCTCGGCTATGGCTACACCTTC	CASSQALGYGYTF
TRBV5-8	TRBD1	-	TRBJ1-2	TGTGCCAGCAGCTTGGTGGTCGGGACAGGGGATGGCTACACCTTC	CASSLVVGTGDGYTF
TRBV5-4	-	-	TRBJ2-5	TGTGCCAGCAGCTTTAATACGGGAGCAGAGACCCAGTACTTC	CASSFNTGAETQYF
TRBV6-5	TRBD1	-	TRBJ1-1	TGTGCCAGCAGGGGACAGGGGCAGGGGGAAGCTTTCTTT	CASRGQGQGEAFF
TRBV5-4	-	few	TRBJ2-7	TGTGCCAGCAGCTTCGCAGGGTCCTACGAGCAGTACTTC	CASSFAGSYEQYF
TRBV7-2	TRBD2	-	TRBJ2-3	TGTGCCAGCAGCTCCCGTAGAAGGGGCGGGGGGGCCTCAGATACGCAGTATTTT	CASSSRRRGGGASDTQYF
TRBV13	-	-	TRBJ1-1	TGTGCCAGCAGACACCCGACTGAGCTGGGGGGTGAAGCTTTCTTT	CASRHPTELGGEAFF
TRBV7-2	TRBD2	few	TRBJ2-1	TGTGCCAGCAGCTTGGACCGGGACTACTACAATGAGCAGTTCTTC	CASSLDRDYYNEQFF
TRBV10-3	TRBD1	-	TRBJ1-5	TGTGCCATCAGTGAGTCGGGACAGGGAGTAGGTCAGCCCCAGCATTTT	CAISESGQGVGQPQHF
TRBV12-3/TRBV12-4	-	-	TRBJ1-1	TGTGCCAGCAGTGCAACAAGGAACACTGAAGCTTTCTTT	CASSATRNTEAFF
TRBV6-5	-	-	TRBJ2-1	TGTGCCAGCACTTTGTCCGGTGAGCAGTTCTTC	CASTLSGEQFF
TRBV2	-	few	TRBJ1-5	TGTGCCAGCAGTGAAGAGAGGGGGTCAAATCAGCCCCAGCATTTT	CASSEERGSNQPQHF
TRBV2	TRBD1	-	TRBJ2-5	TGTGCCAGCAGGCGGACAGGGCCTTACCAAGAGACCCAGTACTTC	CASRRTGPYQETQYF
TRBV5-1	-	-	TRBJ1-1	TGCGCCAGCAGCTTGGAACACATGAACACTGAAGCTTTCTTT	CASSLEHMNTEAFF
TRBV5-8	-	-	TRBJ2-3	TGTGCCAGCAGCTTGGGAGGATTTAGCGTGGCAGATACGCAGTATTTT	CASSLGGFSVADTQYF
TRBV6-5	TRBD1	once	TRBJ1-4	TGTGCCAGCAGCCGCGGGACAGCTAATGAAAAACTGTTTTTT	CASSRGTANEKLFF
TRBV10-1	-	few	TRBJ1-1	TGCGCCAGCAGTGAGTCGGGCGCTGAAGCTTTCTTT	CASSESGAEAFF
TRBV19	-	-	TRBJ1-2	TGTGCCAGTAGTATTCAGGGTGGCTATGGCTACACCTTC	CASSIQGGYGYTF
TRBV6-5	-	-	TRBJ1-2	TGTGCCAGCATCGGACAGTCGAAGGGTGGCTACACCTTC	CASIGQSKGGYTF
TRBV28	-	-	TRBJ1-4	TGTGCCAGCCGGCGGGAAAAACTGTTTTTT	CASRREKLFF
TRBV5-1	-	-	TRBJ2-3	TGCGCCAGCAGCTTGGTGTCGGATACGCAGTATTTT	CASSLVSDTQYF
TRBV10-3	-	-	TRBJ2-7	TGTGCCATCAGTGGGGACACCTACGAGCAGTACTTC	CAISGDTYEQYF
TRBV7-2	TRBD1	-	TRBJ1-2	TGTGCCAGCAGCTTAGAGTCAGGGGGCGGCGTCTATGGCTACACCTTC	CASSLESGGGVYGYTF
TRBV11-3	TRBD1	-	TRBJ1-5	TGTGCCAGCATACTGACAGGGATTTGCAATCAGCCCCAGCATTTT	CASILTGICNQPQHF